This entry lists 13 T cell receptor beta chains sequenced from one sample in a study of T cell responses to AZD1222 COVID-19 vaccine. The assay was immunoSEQ multiplex PCR, and TCRdb's table has in-frame clones only and misses some. The sample lists approximately 130,000 clones, roughly nine tenths seen once, with over 5% in the top ten. The starting material was peripheral blood, obtained on day 0 of AZD1222 vaccination. Source of these receptors: an adult in good health.

The chain has TRBV28 and TRBJ1-6; D call uncertain. This CDR3 has 11 residues. Trimming pared 6 bases from V and 9 bases from J, leaving 6 bases between. Germline assignment: CDR1 MDHEN and CDR2 SYDVKM. The CDR3 here is CASSLSSPLHF. The CDR3 DNA is TGTGCCAGCAGCCTTAGTTCACCCCTCCACTTT.

This chain links TRBV24-1 with TRBJ1-1, with 10 bases aligning to TRBD1. CDR3 length: 14 amino acids. The V and J ends lost 12 bases and 10 bases, in that order; junction bases with no gene match: 16. Germline V CDR1 and CDR2: KGHDR, SFDVKD. Here the CDR3 DNA reads TGTGCCTCGGTTTGGGACAGGGGTCGTTTGGGAGCTTTCTTT. It translates to CASVWDRGRLGAFF.

This chain uses TRBV28 with TRBJ1-2, with D possibly being TRBD1 (5 bases). The CDR3 has 14 amino acids. Germline CDR1 is MDHEN and CDR2 is SYDVKM. V was cut by 4 bases and J by 8 bases, with 17 bases left in between. The CDR3 spells CASSSPLLTAGYTF. DNA for the CDR3: TGTGCCAGCAGTTCTCCTTTACTGACAGCGGGCTACACCTTC.

This chain links TRBV16 with TRBJ1-4, with D hard to call. Germline V lookup: CDR1 KGHSY, CDR2 FQNENV. The CDR3 has 15 residues. The V end was cut by 0 bases, the J end by 2 bases, with 7 bases between. The DNA for the CDR3 is TGTGCCAGCAGCCAATCGAGGGCCACTAATGAAAAACTGTTTTTT. Amino acid sequence: CASSQSRATNEKLFF.

This rearrangement joins TRBV29-1 to TRBJ1-1, with 7 bases that match TRBD1. The germline gives CDR1 SQVTM, CDR2 ANQGSEA. With 7 bases clipped from V and 3 bases from J, the junction kept 2 bases outside the gene matches. The CDR3 sequence is 11 residues long. The CDR3 bases are TGCAGCGCCGACAGGGACACTGAAGCTTTCTTT. As protein: CSADRDTEAFF.

The V gene is TRBV7-3, the J gene TRBJ2-2, with D hard to call. Trimming removed 5 bases from V and 5 bases from J, with 12 bases in between. CDR3 length: 14 amino acids. In germline, CDR1 is SGHTA, CDR2 FQGTGA. The DNA for the CDR3 is TGTGCCAGCAGCGCCGTGGACGGAACCGGGGAGCTGTTTTTT. Amino acid sequence: CASSAVDGTGELFF.

V gene TRBV5-4 combines with J gene TRBJ1-4; D uncertain. The CDR3 loop spans 16 amino acids. Germline values: CDR1 SGHNT, CDR2 YYREEE (reference sequence). Trimming took 3 bases from V and 10 from J, leaving 22 bases between them. The DNA of the CDR3 is TGTGCCAGCAGCTGGGATCCGGGTTCCTCGGCAGGAAAACTGTTTTTT. The encoded protein is CASSWDPGSSAGKLFF.

The chain links TRBV7-6 to TRBJ1-4; tentatively, D is TRBD1 (6 bases). The CDR3 runs to 16 residues. CDR1 is SGHVS and CDR2 is FNYEAQ in the germline V gene. Trimming took off 1 base at V and 8 bases at J, with 17 bases between the two ends. CDR3 sequence (DNA): TGTGCCAGCAGCTTAGTCCGTCGTCAGGGACACGAAAAACTGTTTTTT. Its protein product is CASSLVRRQGHEKLFF. Looking up the rest from reference TRBV7-6 and TRBJ1-4 gives the full variable domain: GAGVSQSPRYKVTKRGQDVALRCDPISGHVSLYWYRQALGQGPEFLTYFNYEAQQDKSGLPNDRFSAERPEGSISTLTIQRTEQRDSAMYRCASSLVRRQGHEKLFFGSGTQLSVL.

The chain uses TRBV5-1 and TRBJ2-7; no definite D call. The germline gives CDR1 SGHRS, CDR2 YFSETQ. The CDR3 totals 12 residues. The V gene lost 4 bases and the J gene lost 6 bases, with 11 bases spanning the gap. This chain's CDR3 is CASSPDWGEQYF. The CDR3 DNA reads TGCGCCAGCAGCCCAGACTGGGGCGAGCAGTACTTC.

The chain joins TRBV7-6 to TRBJ2-1; 8 bases match TRBD1. Germline trimming cut 4 bases from V and 4 bases from J; bases unmatched to any gene: 6. Germline CDR1 reads SGHVS; CDR2 reads FNYEAQ. The CDR3 runs to 15 residues. The CDR3 protein is CASSSGQGKYNEQFF. In DNA form, the CDR3 reads TGTGCCAGCAGCTCCGGACAGGGAAAGTACAATGAGCAGTTCTTC.

This chain joins TRBV7-3 and TRBJ1-2; no reliable D call. Germline V gene sequence: CDR1 SGHTA, CDR2 FQGTGA. The germline V and J ends were trimmed by 5 bases and 4 bases, with 8 bases remaining between them. The CDR3 runs 12 residues. CDR3 residues: CASSPPGYGYTF. Written as DNA, the CDR3 is TGTGCCAGCAGCCCCCCAGGCTATGGCTACACCTTC.

The V and J genes are TRBV15 and TRBJ1-4; D might be TRBD1 (5 bases). V lost 2 bases and J lost 11, with 18 bases in between. The CDR3 covers 15 residues. Germline V gene lookup returns CDR1 LNHNV and CDR2 YYDKDF (reference sequence). The CDR3 sequence is CATSRLQGPDGKLFF. The CDR3 DNA sequence: TGTGCCACCAGCAGACTCCAGGGTCCCGACGGGAAACTGTTTTTT.

The V and J genes are TRBV5-6 and TRBJ1-3, with no clear D. The CDR3 is made up of 16 amino acids. V gave up 4 bases and J gave up 0 bases, with 14 bases separating them. The germline V gene has CDR1 SGHDT and CDR2 YYEEEE. In DNA form, the CDR3 reads TGTGCCAGCAGCAGATCCCAGGAATACTCTGGAAACACCATATATTTT. Protein product: CASSRSQEYSGNTIYF.